This entry lists 30 T cell receptor beta chains sequenced from one sample in a study of blood T cell repertoires in COVID-19. This table comes from immunoSEQ multiplex PCR, and its TCRdb copy is limited to in-frame clones, with some not included. The sample shows 35,000 to 50,000 clones, roughly 76% of them seen only once. The specimen sequenced was peripheral blood. These receptors came from a man aged 70 or older with active or convalescent COVID-19.

The chain recombines TRBV6-5 with TRBJ2-7; possible D gene TRBD1, 6 bases. CDR3 length: 14 amino acids. Trimming took off 2 bases at V and 3 bases at J, with 11 bases between the two ends. Germline lookup yields CDR1 MNHEY and CDR2 SVGAGI. The chain's CDR3 is CASSYRGFVYEQYF. The CDR3 coding sequence is TGTGCCAGCAGTTACAGGGGGTTTGTCTACGAGCAGTACTTC.

This clone was picked up a small number of times. The chain links TRBV27 to TRBJ2-7; 8 bases are shared with TRBD1. CDR1 MNHEY and CDR2 SMNVEV come from the germline V gene (reference sequence). The CDR3 is made up of 15 amino acids. J was trimmed by 7 bases and V by 5 bases; bases with no gene match: 13. CDR3 in DNA: TGTGCCAGCAGTACTCAGGGGGCTAACCCTATGGAGCAGTACTTC. Translated, it gives CASSTQGANPMEQYF.

The gene calls are TRBV5-4 and TRBJ2-3; TRBD2 matches 13 bases. Losses at the gene ends were 4 bases for V and 9 bases for J; bases not matched to a gene: 11. The CDR3 is made up of 16 amino acids. Per the germline V gene, CDR1 is SGHNT and CDR2 is YYREEE (reference sequence). The CDR3: CASSTRLTSGGATQYF. The CDR3 bases are TGTGCCAGCAGCACCCGGTTAACTAGCGGGGGGGCCACGCAGTATTTT.

The chain has TRBV6-5 and TRBJ1-5; D gene uncertain. The germline V and J ends were trimmed by 6 bases and 6 bases, with 9 bases remaining between them. The CDR3 consists of 12 residues. CDR1 and CDR2 (germline): MNHEY, SVGAGI. CDR3 loop: CASSQDRQPQHF. As DNA, the CDR3 is TGTGCCAGCAGCCAGGATCGTCAGCCCCAGCATTTT.

This clone was counted a single time. The chain is built from TRBV5-1 and TRBJ1-1, with TRBD1 matching over 7 bases. The CDR3 is 14 residues long. The J segment lost 4 bases and the V segment lost 3 bases, leaving 6 bases of the junction unmatched. CDR1 and CDR2 from the germline V gene are SGHRS and YFSETQ. This CDR3 is CASSSQGRSTEAFF. The CDR3 coding sequence is TGCGCCAGCAGCTCACAGGGGAGATCCACTGAAGCTTTCTTT.

The CDR3 DNA follows: TGTGCCAGCAGTGAAATCCCCCTAGGTCGAGGGATCAAAGACGAGCAGTACTTC. This translates into CASSEIPLGRGIKDEQYF. The chain couples TRBV6-1 to TRBJ2-7, with D possibly TRBD2 on 5 matching bases. V gave up 2 bases and J gave up 5 bases, with 25 bases separating them. CDR3 length: 18 amino acids. Germline CDR1 is MNHNS and CDR2 is SASEGT.

This clone appeared a few times. The rearrangement uses TRBV28 and TRBJ1-2; TRBD1 agrees at 7 bases. Per germline, CDR1 MDHEN and CDR2 SYDVKM. The CDR3 is made up of 15 amino acids. V was pared by 4 bases and J by 5 bases, with 10 bases of the junction left unmatched. The CDR3 sequence: CASSSSLDRVYGYTF. In DNA form, the CDR3 reads TGTGCCAGCAGTTCCTCTTTAGACAGGGTATATGGCTACACCTTC.

The rearrangement uses TRBV24-1 and TRBJ2-3; D is perhaps TRBD1 (7 bases). From germline, CDR1 is KGHDR and CDR2 SFDVKD. The CDR3 contains 15 residues. Trimming removed 7 bases at V and 3 bases at J, with 16 bases between. For the CDR3, the DNA is TGTGCCACCAGAGACTCAGGGGGGCGAACAGATACGCAGTATTTT. Amino acids: CATRDSGGRTDTQYF.

CDR3 amino acids: CASSRERTGNTEAFF. For the CDR3, the DNA is TGCGCCAGCAGCCGGGAGCGGACGGGGAACACTGAAGCTTTCTTT. This sequence joins TRBV5-1 and TRBJ1-1; the D is unclear. The CDR3 has 15 residues. V was clipped by 4 bases and J by 1 base, with 14 bases between them. The germline V gene encodes CDR1 SGHRS and CDR2 YFSETQ.

The chain links TRBV20-1 to TRBJ2-7; D is undetermined. Trimming removed 1 base from V and 4 bases from J, with 5 bases in between. The CDR3 runs to 11 residues. The germline V gene encodes CDR1 DFQATT and CDR2 SNEGSKA (reference sequence). CDR3 DNA: TGCAGTGCTAGAGTAAAATACGAGCAGTACTTC. Its translation: CSARVKYEQYF.

This chain connects TRBV19 to TRBJ1-6, with D hard to call. CDR3 length: 19 amino acids. V lost 3 bases, J lost 10 bases, and 28 bases lay in between. Germline values: CDR1 LNHDA, CDR2 SQIVND (reference sequence). CDR3 sequence (DNA): TGTGCCAGTAGTATTCTGGGTTTCGCAGCTCGGAGAGCCGGATCACCCCTCCACTTT. Residues: CASSILGFAARRAGSPLHF.

The V and J genes are TRBV28 and TRBJ2-1; 10 bases are shared with TRBD1. Germline loops: CDR1 MDHEN, CDR2 SYDVKM. The CDR3 contains 16 residues. J lost 4 bases, V lost 5 bases, and 8 bases had no gene match. CDR3 in DNA: TGTGCCAGCAGTCGGACCGGGACAGGGGTTTACAATGAGCAGTTCTTC. Translation gives CASSRTGTGVYNEQFF.

The gene calls are TRBV28 and TRBJ2-2; a possible D gene is TRBD1 (6 bases). In germline, CDR1 is MDHEN, CDR2 SYDVKM. V shed 5 bases and J shed 1 base, with 14 bases lying between them. The CDR3 consists of 16 residues. Here the CDR3 reads CASSETGIQNTGELFF. CDR3 sequence (DNA): TGTGCCAGCAGTGAAACAGGGATTCAGAACACCGGGGAGCTGTTTTTT.

The chain recombines TRBV2 with TRBJ1-6, with no clear D. Germline CDR1 reads SNHLY; CDR2 reads FYNNEI. The length of the CDR3 is 13 residues. V lost 8 bases and J 4 bases, leaving 9 bases between the germline ends. In nucleotides, the CDR3 is TGTGCCAGCCGGGTCGAGTATAATTCACCCCTCCACTTT. Protein: CASRVEYNSPLHF.

The chain combines TRBV28 with TRBJ2-7, with 8 bases aligning to TRBD2. Germline lookup yields CDR1 MDHEN and CDR2 SYDVKM. Germline trimming cut 10 bases from V and 2 bases from J; bases unmatched to any gene: 4. The CDR3 sequence is 12 residues long. CDR3 sequence reads: CATGGGPYEQYF. DNA for the CDR3: TGTGCCACCGGGGGGGGGCCCTACGAGCAGTACTTC.

The V gene is TRBV30, the J gene TRBJ2-5, with D maybe TRBD2 (6 bases). V was trimmed by 7 bases and J by 2 bases, leaving 14 bases between them. CDR3 length: 13 amino acids. Germline CDR1 GTSNPN, CDR2 SVGIG (reference sequence). The CDR3 nucleotides read TGTGCCTCGACGGGGGTTGCACAAGAGACCCAGTACTTC. As protein: CASTGVAQETQYF.

This chain connects TRBV7-9 to TRBJ1-4; TRBD1 agrees at 8 bases. CDR3 length: 17 amino acids. The V segment lost 4 bases and the J segment 0 bases; nucleotides outside the gene matches: 7. Germline V gives CDR1 SEHNR, CDR2 FQNEAQ (reference sequence). The CDR3 loop reads CASSYDRGPATNEKLFF. DNA of the CDR3: TGTGCCAGCAGCTACGACAGGGGCCCCGCAACTAATGAAAAACTGTTTTTT. Full variable domain (missing parts from reference TRBV7-9 and TRBJ1-4): DTGVSQNPRHKITKRGQNVTFRCDPISEHNRLYWYRQTLGQGPEFLTYFQNEAQLEKSRLLSDRFSAERPKGSFSTLEIQRTEQGDSAMYLCASSYDRGPATNEKLFFGSGTQLSVL.

This clone came up once. The rearrangement uses TRBV5-4 and TRBJ2-3; tentatively, D is TRBD2 (6 bases). Trimming pared 0 bases from V and 7 bases from J, leaving 15 bases between. Germline CDR1 reads SGHNT; CDR2 reads YYREEE (reference sequence). The CDR3 length is 15 residues. Here the CDR3 reads CASSLGRGGPNTQYF. As DNA, the CDR3 is TGTGCCAGCAGCTTGGGGCGGGGCGGCCCCAATACGCAGTATTTT.

The chain joins TRBV9 to TRBJ2-1; tentatively, D is TRBD2 (7 bases). The V gene lost 3 bases and the J gene lost 7 bases, with 17 bases spanning the gap. CDR3 size: 15 residues. Germline assignment: CDR1 SGDLS and CDR2 YYNGEE. CDR3 region: CASSAREGERNEQFF. CDR3 bases: TGTGCCAGCAGCGCGAGGGAGGGGGAGAGGAATGAGCAGTTCTTC.

This rearrangement joins TRBV15 to TRBJ1-5; 7 bases line up with TRBD1. Germline V lookup: CDR1 LNHNV, CDR2 YYDKDF (reference sequence). This CDR3 region has 14 residues. V was clipped by 5 bases and J by 5 bases; unmatched bases: 6. CDR3 residues: CATSVRQGDQPQHF. CDR3 coding DNA: TGTGCCACCAGCGTCAGACAGGGAGATCAGCCCCAGCATTTT.

CDR3: CASSQDSSGDRGIGELFF. In DNA form, the CDR3 reads TGCGCCAGCAGCCAAGATTCCTCCGGGGACAGGGGTATCGGGGAGCTGTTTTTT. The chain has TRBV4-1 and TRBJ2-2; the match to TRBD1 covers 10 bases. This CDR3 contains 18 residues. Germline V gene data show CDR1 as MGHRA and CDR2 as YSYEKL. The junction had 11 bases not matched to a gene; V was cut back by 0 bases and J by 7 bases.

The J gene is TRBJ1-2, the V gene TRBV5-1; 9 positions agree with TRBD1. J gave up 6 bases and V 2 bases, and 5 bases lay outside the gene matches. Germline assignment: CDR1 SGHRS and CDR2 YFSETQ. The CDR3 is 14 residues long. CDR3 bases: TGCGCCAGCAGCTTCGGAAGACAGGGGGATGGCTACACCTTC. Its protein product is CASSFGRQGDGYTF.

The V and J genes are TRBV5-1 and TRBJ2-7; 9 bases agree with TRBD2. CDR1 and CDR2 (germline): SGHRS, YFSETQ. V was pared by 4 bases and J by 0 bases, with 5 bases of the junction left unmatched. The CDR3 covers 15 residues. DNA of the CDR3: TGCGCCAGCAGCAATATAGCGGGGGACTCCTACGAGCAGTACTTC. Amino acids: CASSNIAGDSYEQYF. The whole variable domain, remainder taken from reference TRBV5-1 and TRBJ2-7, is KAGVTQTPRYLIKTRGQQVTLSCSPISGHRSVSWYQQTPGQGLQFLFEYFSETQRNKGNFPGRFSGRQFSNSRSEMNVSTLELGDSALYLCASSNIAGDSYEQYFGPGTRLTVT.

The chain uses TRBV28 and TRBJ1-2; the match to TRBD1 covers 7 bases. The CDR3 spans 14 residues. Trimming took 4 bases from V and 7 from J; bases not matched to a gene: 9. Germline CDR1 reads MDHEN; CDR2 reads SYDVKM. The CDR3 loop reads CASSSQGVHSGYTF. The CDR3 DNA sequence: TGTGCCAGCAGTTCCCAGGGGGTCCACTCTGGCTACACCTTC.

The CDR3 DNA reads TGTGCCAGCAGTTTCAAGGGACAGGGTTATGAAAAACTGTTTTTT. Translation: CASSFKGQGYEKLFF. The chain is built from TRBV28 and TRBJ1-4, with 9 bases lining up with TRBD1. J gave up 6 bases and V 3 bases, and 5 bases lay outside the gene matches. The CDR3 is made up of 15 amino acids. Germline values: CDR1 MDHEN, CDR2 SYDVKM.

This rearrangement joins TRBV14 to TRBJ2-1; D might be TRBD2 (7 bases). This CDR3 contains 16 residues. CDR1 and CDR2 from the germline V gene are SGHDN and FVKESK. V was cut by 4 bases and J by 4 bases, with 17 bases left in between. This CDR3 reads CASSPLLGGGYNEQFF. The CDR3 DNA reads as TGTGCCAGCAGCCCACTCCTAGGGGGGGGTTACAATGAGCAGTTCTTC.

The chain combines TRBV12-3 or TRBV12-4 with TRBJ1-3, with D possibly matching TRBD1 (6 bases). V lost 6 bases to trimming and J lost 7 bases, with 13 bases between them. The CDR3 covers 13 residues. In nucleotides, the CDR3 is TGTGCCAGCAGATCAGGGGCTCGGAACACCATATATTTT. This sequence encodes CASRSGARNTIYF.

This clone occurred a few times. This rearrangement joins TRBV2 to TRBJ1-1; TRBD1 aligns across 7 bases. This CDR3 comprises 15 residues. Germline V gene lookup returns CDR1 SNHLY and CDR2 FYNNEI. With V trimmed by 6 bases and J by 0 bases, 7 bases remained unmatched. CDR3 residues: CASSEGQLMNTEAFF. In nucleotides, the CDR3 is TGTGCCAGCAGCGAGGGACAGCTTATGAACACTGAAGCTTTCTTT.

The chain is built from TRBV7-2 and TRBJ1-6; D perhaps matches TRBD1 (6 bases). The CDR3 runs 16 residues. Trimming left V 5 bases short and J 6 bases short, with 17 bases between. Germline V gene lookup returns CDR1 SGHTA and CDR2 FQGNSA. The CDR3: CASSQFTTGLNSPLHF. CDR3 DNA sequence: TGTGCCAGCAGCCAATTCACGACAGGACTTAATTCACCCCTCCACTTT.

This chain joins TRBV28 and TRBJ2-7, with 9 positions matching TRBD1. V lost 5 bases, J lost 1 base, and 3 bases stayed unmatched. Per the germline V gene, CDR1 is MDHEN and CDR2 is SYDVKM. CDR3 size: 14 residues. CDR3 in amino acids: CASSRQGGSYEQYF. DNA of the CDR3: TGTGCCAGCAGTCGACAGGGGGGGTCCTACGAGCAGTACTTC.